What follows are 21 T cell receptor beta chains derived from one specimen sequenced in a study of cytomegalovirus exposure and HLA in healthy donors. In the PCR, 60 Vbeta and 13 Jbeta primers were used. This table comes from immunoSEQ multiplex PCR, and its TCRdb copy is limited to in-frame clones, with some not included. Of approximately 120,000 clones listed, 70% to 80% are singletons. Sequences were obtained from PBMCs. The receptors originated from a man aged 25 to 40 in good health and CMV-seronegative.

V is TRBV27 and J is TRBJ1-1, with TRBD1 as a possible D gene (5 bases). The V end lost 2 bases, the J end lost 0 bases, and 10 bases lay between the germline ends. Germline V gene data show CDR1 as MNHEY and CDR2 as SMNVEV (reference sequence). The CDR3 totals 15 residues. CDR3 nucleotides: TGTGCCAGCAGTTTAATTTGGGGCGTGAACACTGAAGCTTTCTTT. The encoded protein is CASSLIWGVNTEAFF.

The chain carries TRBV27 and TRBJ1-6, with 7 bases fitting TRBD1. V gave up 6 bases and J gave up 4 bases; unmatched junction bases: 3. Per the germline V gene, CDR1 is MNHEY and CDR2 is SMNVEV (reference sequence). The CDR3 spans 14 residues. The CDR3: CASRPGQYNSPLHF. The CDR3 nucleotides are TGTGCCAGCAGACCGGGACAGTATAATTCACCCCTCCACTTT.

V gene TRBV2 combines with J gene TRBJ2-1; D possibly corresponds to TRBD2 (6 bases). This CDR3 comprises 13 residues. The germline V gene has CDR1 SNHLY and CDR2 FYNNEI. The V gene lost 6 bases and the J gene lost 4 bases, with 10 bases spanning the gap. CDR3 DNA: TGTGCCAGCAGGATTAGCGGATACAATGAGCAGTTCTTC. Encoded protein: CASRISGYNEQFF.

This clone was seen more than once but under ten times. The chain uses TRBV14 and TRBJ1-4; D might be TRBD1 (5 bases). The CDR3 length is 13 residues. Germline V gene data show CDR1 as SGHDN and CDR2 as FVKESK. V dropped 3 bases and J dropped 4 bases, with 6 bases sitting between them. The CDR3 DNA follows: TGTGCCAGCAGCCAGCAGGGTAATGAAAAACTGTTTTTT. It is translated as CASSQQGNEKLFF.

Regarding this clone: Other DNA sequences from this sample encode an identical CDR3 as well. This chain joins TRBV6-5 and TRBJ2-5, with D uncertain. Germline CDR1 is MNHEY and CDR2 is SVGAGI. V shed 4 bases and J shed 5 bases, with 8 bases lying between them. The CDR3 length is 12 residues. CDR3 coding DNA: TGTGCCAGCAGTTCCGGGTTGGAGACCCAGTACTTC. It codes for CASSSGLETQYF.

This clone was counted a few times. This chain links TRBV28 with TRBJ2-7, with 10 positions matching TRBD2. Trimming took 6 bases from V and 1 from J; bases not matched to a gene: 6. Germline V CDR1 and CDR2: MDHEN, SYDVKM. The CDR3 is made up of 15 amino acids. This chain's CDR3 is CASRTQRGGSYEQYF. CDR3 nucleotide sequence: TGTGCCAGCAGGACCCAGCGGGGGGGATCCTACGAGCAGTACTTC.

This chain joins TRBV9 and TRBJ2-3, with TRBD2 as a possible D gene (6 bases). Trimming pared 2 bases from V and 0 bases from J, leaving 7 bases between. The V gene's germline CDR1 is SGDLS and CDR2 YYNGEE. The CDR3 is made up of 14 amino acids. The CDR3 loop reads CASSVGGSTDTQYF. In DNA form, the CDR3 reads TGTGCCAGCAGCGTCGGAGGGAGCACAGATACGCAGTATTTT.

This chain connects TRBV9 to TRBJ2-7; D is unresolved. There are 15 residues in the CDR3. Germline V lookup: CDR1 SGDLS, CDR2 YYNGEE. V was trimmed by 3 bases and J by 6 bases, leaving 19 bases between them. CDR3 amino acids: CASSAFGDSAGEQYF. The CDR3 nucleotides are TGTGCCAGCAGCGCGTTTGGAGACTCAGCTGGCGAGCAGTACTTC.

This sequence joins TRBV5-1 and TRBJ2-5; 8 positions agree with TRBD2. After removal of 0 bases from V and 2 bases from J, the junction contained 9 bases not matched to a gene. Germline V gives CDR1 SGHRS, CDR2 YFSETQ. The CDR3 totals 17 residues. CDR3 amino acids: CASSLGGTSRGQETQYF. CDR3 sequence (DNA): TGCGCCAGCAGCTTGGGGGGGACTAGTAGAGGGCAAGAGACCCAGTACTTC.

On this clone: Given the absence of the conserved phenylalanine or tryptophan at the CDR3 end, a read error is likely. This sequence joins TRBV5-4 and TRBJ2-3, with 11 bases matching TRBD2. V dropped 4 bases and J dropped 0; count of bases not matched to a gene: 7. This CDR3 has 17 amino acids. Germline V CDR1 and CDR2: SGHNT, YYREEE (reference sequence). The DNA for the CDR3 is TGTGCCAGCAGCGCTAGACTAGCGGGATCGAGCACAGATACGCAGTATGTT. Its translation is CASSARLAGSSTDTQYV.

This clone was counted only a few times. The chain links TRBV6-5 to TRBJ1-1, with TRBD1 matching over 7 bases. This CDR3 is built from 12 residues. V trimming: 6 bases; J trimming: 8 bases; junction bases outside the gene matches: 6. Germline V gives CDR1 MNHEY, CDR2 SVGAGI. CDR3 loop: CASRGTEEEAFF. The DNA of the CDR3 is TGTGCCAGCAGAGGGACAGAAGAAGAAGCTTTCTTT.

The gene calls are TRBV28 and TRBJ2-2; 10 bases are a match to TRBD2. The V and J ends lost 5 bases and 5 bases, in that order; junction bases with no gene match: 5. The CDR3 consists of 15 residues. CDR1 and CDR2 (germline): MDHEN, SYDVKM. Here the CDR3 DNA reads TGTGCCAGCAGTCCCGGACTAGCGGAGACCGGGGAGCTGTTTTTT. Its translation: CASSPGLAETGELFF.

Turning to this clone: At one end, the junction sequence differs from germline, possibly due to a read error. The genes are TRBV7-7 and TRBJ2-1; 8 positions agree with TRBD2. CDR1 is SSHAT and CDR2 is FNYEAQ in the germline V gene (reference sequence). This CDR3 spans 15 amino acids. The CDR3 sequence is CASSATSGAYNEQFF. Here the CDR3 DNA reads TGTGCTAGCAGCGCCACTAGCGGCGCTTACAATGAGCAGTTCTTC.

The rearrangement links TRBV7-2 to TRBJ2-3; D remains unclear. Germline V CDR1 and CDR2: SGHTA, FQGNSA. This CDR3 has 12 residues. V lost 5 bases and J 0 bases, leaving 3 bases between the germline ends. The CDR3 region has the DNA TGTGCCAGCAGCATAAGCACAGATACGCAGTATTTT. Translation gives CASSISTDTQYF.

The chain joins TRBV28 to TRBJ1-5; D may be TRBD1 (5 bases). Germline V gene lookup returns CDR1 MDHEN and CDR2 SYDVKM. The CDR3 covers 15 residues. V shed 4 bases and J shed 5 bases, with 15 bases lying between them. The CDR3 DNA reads TGTGCCAGCAGTTCTGTAAGGGGTATAGATCAGCCCCAGCATTTT. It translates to CASSSVRGIDQPQHF.

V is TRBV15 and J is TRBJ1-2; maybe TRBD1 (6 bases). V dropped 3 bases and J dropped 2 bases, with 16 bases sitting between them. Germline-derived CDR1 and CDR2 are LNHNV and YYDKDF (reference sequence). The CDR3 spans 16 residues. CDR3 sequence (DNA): TGTGCCACCAGCAGTCCTGGAAATGGGGGCAACTATGGCTACACCTTC. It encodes CATSSPGNGGNYGYTF.

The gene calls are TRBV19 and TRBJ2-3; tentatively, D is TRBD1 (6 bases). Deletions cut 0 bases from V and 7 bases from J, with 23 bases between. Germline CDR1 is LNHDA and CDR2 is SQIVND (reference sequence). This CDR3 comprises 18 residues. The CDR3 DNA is TGTGCCAGTAGTATAGACCCGCCTCAGGGGACGGAATGGAATACGCAGTATTTT. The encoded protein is CASSIDPPQGTEWNTQYF.

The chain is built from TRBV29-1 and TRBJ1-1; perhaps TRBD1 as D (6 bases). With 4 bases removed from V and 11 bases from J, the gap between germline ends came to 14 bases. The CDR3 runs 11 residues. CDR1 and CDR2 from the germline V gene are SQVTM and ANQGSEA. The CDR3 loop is CSVVRTDGAFF. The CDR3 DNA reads TGCAGCGTTGTTAGGACAGATGGGGCTTTCTTT.

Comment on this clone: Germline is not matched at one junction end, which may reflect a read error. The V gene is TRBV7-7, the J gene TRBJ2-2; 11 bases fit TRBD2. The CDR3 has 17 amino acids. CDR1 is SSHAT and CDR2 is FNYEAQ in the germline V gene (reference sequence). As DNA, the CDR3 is TGTGCTAGCAGCCAAATGACTAGCGGGGACCTCTTCGGGGAGCTGTTTTTT. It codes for CASSQMTSGDLFGELFF.

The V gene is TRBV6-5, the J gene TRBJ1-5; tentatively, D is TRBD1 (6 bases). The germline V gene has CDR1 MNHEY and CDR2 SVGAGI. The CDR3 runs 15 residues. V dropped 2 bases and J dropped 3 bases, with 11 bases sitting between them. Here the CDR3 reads CASSYDDRPNQPQHF. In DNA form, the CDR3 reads TGTGCCAGCAGTTACGACGACAGGCCCAATCAGCCCCAGCATTTT.

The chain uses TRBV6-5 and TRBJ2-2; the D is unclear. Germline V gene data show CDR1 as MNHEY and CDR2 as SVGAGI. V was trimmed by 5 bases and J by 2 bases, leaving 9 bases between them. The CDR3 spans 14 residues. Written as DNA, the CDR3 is TGTGCCAGCAGTACCCGGTCAAACACCGGGGAGCTGTTTTTT. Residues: CASSTRSNTGELFF.